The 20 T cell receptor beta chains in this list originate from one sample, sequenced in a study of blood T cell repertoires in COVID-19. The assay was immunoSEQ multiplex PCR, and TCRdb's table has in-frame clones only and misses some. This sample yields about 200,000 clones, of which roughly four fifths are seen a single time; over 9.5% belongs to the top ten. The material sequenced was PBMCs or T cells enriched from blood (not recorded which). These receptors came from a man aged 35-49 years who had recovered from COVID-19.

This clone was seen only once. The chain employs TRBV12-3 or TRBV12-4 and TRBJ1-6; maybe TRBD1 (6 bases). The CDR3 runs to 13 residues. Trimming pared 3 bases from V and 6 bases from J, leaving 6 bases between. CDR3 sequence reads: CASSLDSNSPLHF. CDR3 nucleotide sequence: TGTGCCAGCAGTTTGGACAGTAATTCACCCCTCCACTTT.

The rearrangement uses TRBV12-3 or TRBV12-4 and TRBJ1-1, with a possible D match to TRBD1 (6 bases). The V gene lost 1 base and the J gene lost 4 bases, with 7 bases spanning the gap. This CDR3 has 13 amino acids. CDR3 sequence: CASSLGQVTEAFF. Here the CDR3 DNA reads TGTGCCAGCAGTTTAGGACAGGTCACTGAAGCTTTCTTT.

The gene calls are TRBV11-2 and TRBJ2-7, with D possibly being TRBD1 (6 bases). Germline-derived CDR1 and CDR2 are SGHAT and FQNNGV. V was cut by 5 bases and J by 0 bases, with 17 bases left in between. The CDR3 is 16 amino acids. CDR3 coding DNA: TGTGCCAGCAGCCTGACTGGGGGCGGACCCTCCTACGAGCAGTACTTC. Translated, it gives CASSLTGGGPSYEQYF. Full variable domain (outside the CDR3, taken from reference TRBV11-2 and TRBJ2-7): EAGVAQSPRYKIIEKRQSVAFWCNPISGHATLYWYQQILGQGPKLLIQFQNNGVVDDSQLPKDRFSAERLKGVDSTLKIQPAKLEDSAVYLCASSLTGGGPSYEQYFGPGTRLTVT.

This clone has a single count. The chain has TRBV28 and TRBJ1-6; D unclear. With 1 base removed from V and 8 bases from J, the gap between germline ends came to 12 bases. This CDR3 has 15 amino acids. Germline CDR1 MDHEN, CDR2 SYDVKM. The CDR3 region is CASSLYLELDSPLHF. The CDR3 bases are TGTGCCAGCAGTTTATATCTGGAGTTGGATTCACCCCTCCACTTT.

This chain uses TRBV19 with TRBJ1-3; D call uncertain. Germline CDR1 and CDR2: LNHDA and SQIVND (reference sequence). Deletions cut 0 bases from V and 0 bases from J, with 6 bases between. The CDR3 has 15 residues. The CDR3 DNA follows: TGTGCCAGTAGTATAGATCAGCGCTCTGGAAACACCATATATTTT. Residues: CASSIDQRSGNTIYF.

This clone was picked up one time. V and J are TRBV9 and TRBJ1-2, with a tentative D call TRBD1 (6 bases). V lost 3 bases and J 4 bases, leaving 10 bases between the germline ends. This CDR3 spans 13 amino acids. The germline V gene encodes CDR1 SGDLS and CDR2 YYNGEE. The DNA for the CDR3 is TGTGCCAGCAGCGCCCTAGGGGGCTATGGCTACACCTTC. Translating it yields CASSALGGYGYTF.

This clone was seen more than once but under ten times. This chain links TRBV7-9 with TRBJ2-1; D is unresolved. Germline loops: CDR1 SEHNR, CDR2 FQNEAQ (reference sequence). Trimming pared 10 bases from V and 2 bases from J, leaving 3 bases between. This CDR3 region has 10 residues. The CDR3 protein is CATTYNEQFF. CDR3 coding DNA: TGTGCCACTACCTACAATGAGCAGTTCTTC.

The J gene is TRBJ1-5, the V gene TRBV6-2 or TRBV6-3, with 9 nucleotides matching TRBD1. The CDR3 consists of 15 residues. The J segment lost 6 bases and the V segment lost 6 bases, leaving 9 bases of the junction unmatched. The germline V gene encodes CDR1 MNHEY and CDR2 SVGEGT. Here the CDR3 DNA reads TGTGCCAGCAGCGGAGACAGGGGGAGAAGTCAGCCCCAGCATTTT. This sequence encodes CASSGDRGRSQPQHF.

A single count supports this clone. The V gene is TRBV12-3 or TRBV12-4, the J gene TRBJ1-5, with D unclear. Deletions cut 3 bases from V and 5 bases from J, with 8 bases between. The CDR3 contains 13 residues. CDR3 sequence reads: CASSLRKDQPQHF. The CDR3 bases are TGTGCCAGCAGTTTGAGGAAGGATCAGCCCCAGCATTTT.

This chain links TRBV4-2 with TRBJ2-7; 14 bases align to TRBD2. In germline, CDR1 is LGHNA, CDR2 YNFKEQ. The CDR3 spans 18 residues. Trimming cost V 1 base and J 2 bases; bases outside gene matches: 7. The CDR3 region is CASSQAGTSGSMPYEQYF. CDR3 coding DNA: TGTGCCAGCAGCCAAGCAGGGACTAGCGGGAGCATGCCCTACGAGCAGTACTTC.

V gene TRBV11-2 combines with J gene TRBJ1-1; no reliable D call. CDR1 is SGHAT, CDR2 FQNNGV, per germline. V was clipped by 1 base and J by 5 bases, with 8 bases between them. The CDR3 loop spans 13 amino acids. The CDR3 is CASSLVRGTEAFF. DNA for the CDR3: TGTGCCAGCAGCTTAGTACGGGGAACTGAAGCTTTCTTT.

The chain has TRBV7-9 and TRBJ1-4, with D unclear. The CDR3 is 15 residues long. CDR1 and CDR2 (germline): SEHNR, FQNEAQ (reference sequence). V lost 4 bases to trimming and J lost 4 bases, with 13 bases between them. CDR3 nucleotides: TGTGCCAGCAGCTCCGCGTTGAGGAATAATGAAAAACTGTTTTTT. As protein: CASSSALRNNEKLFF.

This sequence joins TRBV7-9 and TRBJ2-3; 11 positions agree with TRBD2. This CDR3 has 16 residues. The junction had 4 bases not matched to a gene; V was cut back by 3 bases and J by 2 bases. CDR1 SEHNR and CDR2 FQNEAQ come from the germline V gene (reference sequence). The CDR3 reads CASSFGTSGDTDTQYF. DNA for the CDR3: TGTGCCAGCAGCTTCGGGACTAGCGGCGACACAGATACGCAGTATTTT.

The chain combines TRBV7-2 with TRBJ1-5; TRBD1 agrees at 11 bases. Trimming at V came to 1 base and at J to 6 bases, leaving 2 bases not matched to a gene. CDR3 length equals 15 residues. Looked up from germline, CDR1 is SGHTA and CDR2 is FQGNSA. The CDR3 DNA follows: TGTGCCAGCAGCTTAGAAGGGACAGGGGGTCAGCCCCAGCATTTT. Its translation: CASSLEGTGGQPQHF.

The CDR3 here is CASSSGRGTEAFF. In DNA, the CDR3 is TGTGCCAGCAGCTCAGGTCGGGGGACTGAAGCTTTCTTT. The rearrangement joins TRBV13 to TRBJ1-1; weak D call: TRBD1 (5 bases). The germline V and J ends were trimmed by 4 bases and 5 bases, with 11 bases remaining between them. The CDR3 loop spans 13 amino acids. The germline gives CDR1 PRHDT, CDR2 FYEKMQ (reference sequence). Filled out from reference TRBV13 and TRBJ1-1, the complete variable domain reads AAGVIQSPRHLIKEKRETATLKCYPIPRHDTVYWYQQGPGQDPQFLISFYEKMQSDKGSIPDRFSAQQFSDYHSELNMSSLELGDSALYFCASSSGRGTEAFFGQGTRLTVV.

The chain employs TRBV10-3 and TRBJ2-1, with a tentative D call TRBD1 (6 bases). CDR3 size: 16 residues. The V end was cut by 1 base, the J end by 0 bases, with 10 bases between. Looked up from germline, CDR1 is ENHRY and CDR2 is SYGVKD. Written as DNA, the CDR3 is TGTGCCATCAGTGAGTATGGGGGCAGCTCCTACAATGAGCAGTTCTTC. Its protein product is CAISEYGGSSYNEQFF.

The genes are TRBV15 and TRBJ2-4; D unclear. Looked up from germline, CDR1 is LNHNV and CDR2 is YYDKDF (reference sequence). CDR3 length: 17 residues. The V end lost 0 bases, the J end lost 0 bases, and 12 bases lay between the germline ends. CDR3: CATSRDQSEIAKNIQYF. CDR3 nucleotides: TGTGCCACCAGCAGAGATCAGAGCGAGATAGCCAAAAACATTCAGTACTTC.

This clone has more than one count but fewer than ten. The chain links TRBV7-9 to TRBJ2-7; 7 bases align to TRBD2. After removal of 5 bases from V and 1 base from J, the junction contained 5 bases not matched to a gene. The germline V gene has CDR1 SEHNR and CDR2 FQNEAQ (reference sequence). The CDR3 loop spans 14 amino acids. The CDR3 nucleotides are TGTGCCAGCAGCCCTCGGGAGGTTTCCTACGAGCAGTACTTC. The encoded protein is CASSPREVSYEQYF.

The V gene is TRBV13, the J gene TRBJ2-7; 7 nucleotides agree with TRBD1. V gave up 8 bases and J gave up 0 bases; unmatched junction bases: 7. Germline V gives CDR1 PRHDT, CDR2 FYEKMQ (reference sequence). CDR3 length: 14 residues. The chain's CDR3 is CASARQGSSYEQYF. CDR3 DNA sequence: TGTGCCAGCGCCAGACAGGGAAGCTCCTACGAGCAGTACTTC.

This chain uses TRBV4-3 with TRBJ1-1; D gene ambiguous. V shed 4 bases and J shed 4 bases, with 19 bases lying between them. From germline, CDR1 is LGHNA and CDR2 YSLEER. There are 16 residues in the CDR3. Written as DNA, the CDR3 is TGCGCCAGCAGCCGACATGCGGGAAGGGTGAGCACTGAAGCTTTCTTT. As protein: CASSRHAGRVSTEAFF.